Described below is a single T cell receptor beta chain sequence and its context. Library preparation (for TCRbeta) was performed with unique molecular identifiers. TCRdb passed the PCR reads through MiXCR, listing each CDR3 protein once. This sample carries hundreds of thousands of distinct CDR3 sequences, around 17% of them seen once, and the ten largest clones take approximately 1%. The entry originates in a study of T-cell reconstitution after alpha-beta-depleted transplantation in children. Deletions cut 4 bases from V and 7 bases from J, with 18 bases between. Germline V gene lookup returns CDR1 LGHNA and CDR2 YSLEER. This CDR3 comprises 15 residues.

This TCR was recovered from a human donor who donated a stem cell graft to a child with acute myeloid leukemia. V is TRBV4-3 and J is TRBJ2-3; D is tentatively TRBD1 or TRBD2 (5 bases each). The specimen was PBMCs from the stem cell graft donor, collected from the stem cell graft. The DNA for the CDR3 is TGCGCCAGCAGCCCGACCGGAATCGGGGCCCATACGCAGTATTTT. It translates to CASSPTGIGAHTQYF.